A single sample is the source of the 20 T cell receptor beta chains below, sequenced in a study of blood T cell repertoires in COVID-19. Sequencing used immunoSEQ multiplex PCR; TCRdb keeps in-frame clones, though not all of them. The data show 250,000 to 350,000 clones, with roughly 88% seen just once and 3% held by the top ten. Sequenced material: peripheral blood. All receptors come from a woman in her 30s with active or convalescent COVID-19.

The V gene is TRBV30, the J gene TRBJ1-2; a possible D gene is TRBD1 (5 bases). CDR1 is GTSNPN, CDR2 SVGIG, per germline (reference sequence). Deletions cut 2 bases from V and 6 bases from J, with 7 bases between. CDR3 length equals 11 residues. The DNA of the CDR3 is TGTGCCTGGAGTCGGGGGAATGGCTACACCTTC. It is translated as CAWSRGNGYTF.

The chain combines TRBV19 with TRBJ1-1, with a weak D call TRBD1 (6 bases). The germline V gene encodes CDR1 LNHDA and CDR2 SQIVND (reference sequence). V lost 9 bases and J 3 bases, leaving 20 bases between the germline ends. The CDR3 runs to 15 residues. Here the CDR3 DNA reads TGTGCCAGCAATAATTCGGGACACAGAGACACTGAAGCTTTCTTT. This sequence encodes CASNNSGHRDTEAFF.

The rearrangement links TRBV5-6 to TRBJ2-5; D ambiguous. Per the germline V gene, CDR1 is SGHDT and CDR2 is YYEEEE. CDR3 length: 13 residues. The V and J ends lost 2 bases and 4 bases respectively, with 9 bases between them. This chain's CDR3 is CASSFLWAETQYF. In nucleotides, the CDR3 is TGTGCCAGCAGCTTCCTCTGGGCAGAGACCCAGTACTTC.

The chain carries TRBV20-1 and TRBJ2-5; 11 bases match TRBD2. The CDR3 runs to 15 residues. The germline V gene encodes CDR1 DFQATT and CDR2 SNEGSKA (reference sequence). Trimming took 3 bases from V and 3 from J; bases not matched to a gene: 6. CDR3: CSASALAGGEETQYF. For the CDR3, the DNA is TGCAGTGCTAGTGCTTTAGCGGGGGGGGAAGAGACCCAGTACTTC.

J is TRBJ2-1 and V is TRBV7-3; 13 bases match TRBD2. Germline CDR1 and CDR2: SGHTA and FQGTGA. This CDR3 spans 16 amino acids. V gave up 4 bases and J gave up 7 bases; unmatched junction bases: 7. Written as DNA, the CDR3 is TGTGCCAGCAGCTCACTAGCGGGGGGGCAGAGGAATGAGCAGTTCTTC. It is translated as CASSSLAGGQRNEQFF.

As for this clone: Other DNA sequences in this sample translate to the same CDR3. The chain combines TRBV27 with TRBJ1-5, with D possibly being TRBD1 (5 bases). Trimming stripped 2 bases from V and 0 bases from J, with 8 bases between. The CDR3 covers 15 residues. The germline gives CDR1 MNHEY, CDR2 SMNVEV (reference sequence). The CDR3 DNA reads as TGTGCCAGCAGTTTAAGGGGATATAGCAATCAGCCCCAGCATTTT. It translates to CASSLRGYSNQPQHF.

The CDR3 region is CASSNTWGENNEQFF. The CDR3 nucleotides read TGTGCCAGCAGCAATACATGGGGGGAAAACAATGAGCAGTTCTTC. The V call is TRBV7-9, the J call TRBJ2-1; TRBD2 might be the D (6 bases). Trimming shortened V by 5 bases and J by 5 bases, and 16 bases separated the two germline ends. The CDR3 covers 15 residues. Germline CDR1 and CDR2: SEHNR and FQNEAQ (reference sequence).

This rearrangement joins TRBV24-1 to TRBJ1-2; D is unclear. CDR1 and CDR2 from the germline V gene are KGHDR and SFDVKD. CDR3 length equals 12 residues. Trimming left V 9 bases short and J 2 bases short, with 9 bases between. The CDR3 sequence is CATSRRNYGYTF. DNA for the CDR3: TGTGCCACCTCTAGACGGAACTATGGCTACACCTTC.

The CDR3 DNA follows: TGTGCCAGCAGCTTATCACCGAAGCCGAGGGAGAAACTGTTTTTT. Its protein product is CASSLSPKPREKLFF. The V gene is TRBV7-2, the J gene TRBJ1-4; D remains ambiguous. The germline CDR1 and CDR2 sequences are SGHTA and FQGNSA. The CDR3 spans 15 residues. Deletions cut 2 bases from V and 11 bases from J, with 18 bases between.

This chain links TRBV7-2 with TRBJ1-4; 8 bases are shared with TRBD1. The J segment lost 0 bases and the V segment lost 3 bases, leaving 3 bases of the junction unmatched. This CDR3 region has 16 residues. Germline-derived CDR1 and CDR2 are SGHTA and FQGNSA. The CDR3 nucleotides are TGTGCCAGCAGCTTCCAGGGGGCTGCAACTAATGAAAAACTGTTTTTT. This codes for CASSFQGAATNEKLFF.

This clone has a handful of counts. This rearrangement joins TRBV9 to TRBJ1-4, with 10 nucleotides matching TRBD1. J lost 7 bases, V lost 0 bases, and 9 bases had no gene match. From germline, CDR1 is SGDLS and CDR2 YYNGEE. This CDR3 has 17 residues. The CDR3 DNA reads TGTGCCAGCAGCGTAGAGGGGGACAGGGGAGTATTTGAAAAACTGTTTTTT. Translation: CASSVEGDRGVFEKLFF.

This sequence joins TRBV19 and TRBJ1-5, with TRBD1 matching 7 bases. The CDR3 is made up of 16 amino acids. Trimming at V came to 4 bases and at J to 5 bases, leaving 11 bases not matched to a gene. The germline CDR1 and CDR2 sequences are LNHDA and SQIVND (reference sequence). DNA of the CDR3: TGTGCCAGTAGTACTATACAGGGGCGAGGGGATCAGCCCCAGCATTTT. This encodes CASSTIQGRGDQPQHF.

V and J are TRBV12-3 or TRBV12-4 and TRBJ2-7, with D uncertain. CDR3 size: 11 residues. The ends were cut back, 4 bases at V and 2 bases at J, with 3 bases in the middle. The CDR3 bases are TGTGCCAGCAGTTACACCTACGAGCAGTACTTC. Its protein is CASSYTYEQYF.

V usage is TRBV24-1 and J usage is TRBJ1-1; weak D call: TRBD1 (6 bases). The germline gives CDR1 KGHDR, CDR2 SFDVKD. The CDR3 runs to 11 residues. V lost 9 bases and J 10 bases, leaving 14 bases between the germline ends. The CDR3 DNA reads TGTGCCACCGAAAAAGAGGGGGTAGCTTTCTTT. Amino acid sequence: CATEKEGVAFF.

V is TRBV14 and J is TRBJ2-7; the match to TRBD1 covers 7 bases. Unmatched junction bases numbered 7, after V lost 1 base and J lost 1 base. The germline V gene has CDR1 SGHDN and CDR2 FVKESK. The CDR3 sequence is 16 residues long. CDR3 sequence: CASSQGYRGPSYEQYF. CDR3 bases: TGTGCCAGCAGCCAAGGGTACAGGGGACCGTCCTACGAGCAGTACTTC.

This chain uses TRBV27 with TRBJ2-1; tentative D call: TRBD2 (7 bases). The CDR3 spans 15 residues. Germline V gene lookup returns CDR1 MNHEY and CDR2 SMNVEV (reference sequence). The V gene lost 2 bases and the J gene lost 4 bases, with 12 bases spanning the gap. In DNA form, the CDR3 reads TGTGCCAGCAGTTTAAGGGCGGGGGCATACAATGAGCAGTTCTTC. Translation: CASSLRAGAYNEQFF.

The V and J genes are TRBV5-1 and TRBJ2-2; TRBD2 matches at 7 bases. After removal of 4 bases from V and 4 bases from J, the junction contained 7 bases not matched to a gene. Per germline, CDR1 SGHRS and CDR2 YFSETQ. The CDR3 has 15 amino acids. The CDR3 bases are TGCGCCAGCAGCCCGAGCGGGGCCGGCACCGGGGAGCTGTTTTTT. This codes for CASSPSGAGTGELFF.

The V and J genes are TRBV2 and TRBJ2-3, with D uncertain. The length of the CDR3 is 14 residues. V was shortened by 10 bases and J by 2 bases, with 16 bases between the two germline ends. Germline lookup yields CDR1 SNHLY and CDR2 FYNNEI. The CDR3 region has the DNA TGTGCCATACGGGTCTCAGCTATCACAGATACGCAGTATTTT. Its protein is CAIRVSAITDTQYF. Complete variable domain (other parts from reference TRBV2 and TRBJ2-3): EPEVTQTPSHQVTQMGQEVILRCVPISNHLYFYWYRQILGQKVEFLVSFYNNEISEKSEIFDDQFSVERPDGSNFTLKIRSTKLEDSAMYFCAIRVSAITDTQYFGPGTRLTVL.

The chain combines TRBV20-1 with TRBJ2-3, with D uncertain. Trimming cost V 3 bases and J 2 bases, with 9 bases left between them. The CDR3 extends over 13 amino acids. The germline V gene has CDR1 DFQATT and CDR2 SNEGSKA (reference sequence). CDR3 amino acids: CSASSTTTDTQYF. As DNA, the CDR3 is TGCAGTGCTAGTTCCACAACCACAGATACGCAGTATTTT.

J is TRBJ1-2 and V is TRBV19; unclear D gene. V was trimmed by 3 bases and J by 8 bases, leaving 19 bases between them. The CDR3 sequence is 15 residues long. CDR1 LNHDA and CDR2 SQIVND come from the germline V gene (reference sequence). This CDR3 reads CASSISRGSLGGYTF. In DNA form, the CDR3 reads TGTGCCAGTAGTATCTCCCGGGGTTCGCTTGGGGGCTACACCTTC.